These 30 T cell receptor beta chains were all obtained from the same sample, sequenced in a study of blood T cell repertoires in COVID-19. TCRdb's copy holds only in-frame clones and misses some; the assay was immunoSEQ multiplex PCR. The table records 190,000 or so clones, 85% to 90% of them present only once. The sequenced sample consisted of peripheral blood. The source of these receptors is a man aged 40-49 years with active or convalescent COVID-19.

The CDR3 region has the DNA TGCGCCAGCAGCTTTAGGTATCCGACCGGGGACGAGCAGTACTTC. This codes for CASSFRYPTGDEQYF. The chain links TRBV5-1 to TRBJ2-7; possible D gene TRBD2, 5 bases. Germline V gene lookup returns CDR1 SGHRS and CDR2 YFSETQ. The V gene lost 2 bases and the J gene lost 5 bases, with 17 bases spanning the gap. This CDR3 contains 15 residues.

CDR3 coding DNA: TGTGCCAGCAGTTTAAAGAGCAATTCACCCCTCCACTTT. It specifies CASSLKSNSPLHF. This chain uses TRBV27 with TRBJ1-6; D remains unclear. This CDR3 is built from 13 residues. V was shortened by 2 bases and J by 7 bases, with 6 bases between the two germline ends. CDR1 MNHEY and CDR2 SMNVEV come from the germline V gene (reference sequence).

This clone has only one observation. J is TRBJ2-3 and V is TRBV10-1; 7 bases agree with TRBD2. V gave up 6 bases and J gave up 2 bases; unmatched junction bases: 5. CDR1 and CDR2 (germline): WNHNN, SYGVQD (reference sequence). The CDR3 is 14 amino acids. CDR3 protein: CASSGDYITDTQYF. The CDR3 DNA sequence: TGCGCCAGCAGCGGGGACTACATCACAGATACGCAGTATTTT.

The chain links TRBV14 to TRBJ1-1, with D perhaps TRBD1 (5 bases). The CDR3 totals 14 residues. Trimming removed 6 bases from V and 2 bases from J, with 13 bases in between. The germline V gene has CDR1 SGHDN and CDR2 FVKESK. The CDR3 is CASSFGQGNTEAFF. The CDR3 nucleotides are TGTGCCAGCAGTTTCGGCCAGGGTAACACTGAAGCTTTCTTT. Drawing the rest from reference TRBV14 and TRBJ1-1, the complete variable domain is EAGVTQFPSHSVIEKGQTVTLRCDPISGHDNLYWYRRVMGKEIKFLLHFVKESKQDESGMPNNRFLAERTGGTYSTLKVQPAELEDSGVYFCASSFGQGNTEAFFGQGTRLTVV.

The chain couples TRBV29-1 to TRBJ1-4; D remains unclear. V was clipped by 4 bases and J by 6 bases, with 9 bases between them. The length of the CDR3 is 12 residues. The germline CDR1 and CDR2 sequences are SQVTM and ANQGSEA. The CDR3 coding sequence is TGCAGCGTTGTAGGGAGTGATGAAAAACTGTTTTTT. It specifies CSVVGSDEKLFF.

The chain joins TRBV29-1 to TRBJ1-2; no clear D. Germline V CDR1 and CDR2: SQVTM, ANQGSEA. This CDR3 region has 14 residues. V dropped 2 bases and J dropped 2 bases, with 12 bases sitting between them. CDR3 DNA sequence: TGCAGCGTTGAACAATGGAGTATAAACTATGGCTACACCTTC. This sequence encodes CSVEQWSINYGYTF.

V and J are TRBV28 and TRBJ1-4; TRBD1 might be the D (6 bases). This CDR3 has 17 residues. Trimming pared 6 bases from V and 4 bases from J, leaving 21 bases between. Germline CDR1 is MDHEN and CDR2 is SYDVKM. In nucleotides, the CDR3 is TGTGCCAGCAGCCTCACCGGGCAGGGGACGGGTAATGAAAAACTGTTTTTT. It encodes CASSLTGQGTGNEKLFF.

This chain links TRBV5-4 with TRBJ2-3, with D perhaps TRBD2 (5 bases). Germline V gives CDR1 SGHNT, CDR2 YYREEE (reference sequence). This CDR3 contains 14 residues. Trimming shortened V by 2 bases and J by 2 bases, and 9 bases separated the two germline ends. The CDR3 reads CASSFPGNTDTQYF. As DNA, the CDR3 is TGTGCCAGCAGCTTCCCGGGAAACACAGATACGCAGTATTTT.

This chain links TRBV11-3 with TRBJ2-1; 9 bases align to TRBD2. The V gene end was trimmed by 3 bases and the J gene end by 8 bases; junction bases not matched to a gene: 8. The CDR3 is 15 amino acids. Germline-derived CDR1 and CDR2 are SGHNT and YENEEA. In DNA form, the CDR3 reads TGTGCCAGCAGCTTGGCCGGGACTAGCATCCATGAGCAGTTCTTC. Its translation is CASSLAGTSIHEQFF. Full variable domain (missing parts from reference TRBV11-3 and TRBJ2-1): EAGVVQSPRYKIIEKKQPVAFWCNPISGHNTLYWYLQNLGQGPELLIRYENEEAVDDSQLPKDRFSAERLKGVDSTLKIQPAELGDSAVYLCASSLAGTSIHEQFFGPGTRLTVL.

The V call is TRBV7-2, the J call TRBJ1-6, with 7 positions matching TRBD1. Germline V lookup: CDR1 SGHTA, CDR2 FQGNSA. J was trimmed by 7 bases and V by 1 base; bases with no gene match: 4. CDR3 length: 15 amino acids. CDR3 sequence (DNA): TGTGCCAGCAGCTTAGGGACAGGATACAATTCACCCCTCCACTTT. It yields the protein CASSLGTGYNSPLHF.

The rearrangement joins TRBV12-5 to TRBJ1-1; the match to TRBD1 covers 9 bases. CDR3 size: 18 residues. In germline, CDR1 is LGHNT, CDR2 FRNRAP. V gave up 3 bases and J gave up 4 bases; unmatched junction bases: 15. CDR3 sequence reads: CASGLRGTGYYQGTEAFF. CDR3 coding DNA: TGTGCTAGTGGTTTACGCGGGACAGGGTATTATCAGGGCACTGAAGCTTTCTTT.

The chain employs TRBV3-1 (or the pseudogene TRBV3-2) and TRBJ2-5; D is perhaps TRBD2 (6 bases). The germline V and J ends were trimmed by 0 bases and 4 bases, with 15 bases remaining between them. Germline assignment: CDR1 LGHDT and CDR2 YNNKEL (reference sequence). This CDR3 region has 16 residues. The CDR3 is CASSQEWRGQAETQYF. The CDR3 DNA is TGTGCCAGCAGCCAAGAGTGGAGGGGCCAGGCAGAGACCCAGTACTTC.

This chain connects TRBV10-3 to TRBJ1-5, with 10 bases lining up with TRBD1. V was clipped by 11 bases and J by 0 bases; unmatched bases: 7. Per the germline V gene, CDR1 is ENHRY and CDR2 is SYGVKD. This CDR3 region has 15 residues. CDR3 protein: CAVGTGDYSNQPQHF. The CDR3 region has the DNA TGTGCCGTCGGGACAGGGGACTATAGCAATCAGCCCCAGCATTTT.

This chain joins TRBV5-4 and TRBJ1-2; 8 bases are a match to TRBD1. The V gene's germline CDR1 is SGHNT and CDR2 YYREEE (reference sequence). The V gene end was trimmed by 0 bases and the J gene end by 8 bases; junction bases not matched to a gene: 12. The length of the CDR3 is 16 residues. For the CDR3, the DNA is TGTGCCAGCAGCTTGGGCCGGGGACAGGTTTTCGGCGGCTACACCTTC. Translated, it gives CASSLGRGQVFGGYTF.

The chain is built from TRBV5-1 and TRBJ1-1, with 8 bases identical to TRBD1. This CDR3 is 15 amino acids long. Germline V gene lookup returns CDR1 SGHRS and CDR2 YFSETQ. The V and J ends lost 4 bases and 2 bases, in that order; junction bases with no gene match: 7. As DNA, the CDR3 is TGCGCCAGCAGCCCCCCGACAGGGGTTAACACTGAAGCTTTCTTT. It specifies CASSPPTGVNTEAFF.

J is TRBJ1-5 and V is TRBV7-9; 7 bases are a match to TRBD1. The length of the CDR3 is 14 residues. V was clipped by 4 bases and J by 2 bases; unmatched bases: 2. From germline, CDR1 is SEHNR and CDR2 FQNEAQ (reference sequence). The CDR3 is CASSSTGGNQPQHF. DNA of the CDR3: TGTGCCAGCAGCTCTACAGGGGGCAATCAGCCCCAGCATTTT.

This clone was counted a few times. The genes are TRBV18 and TRBJ2-3; D not certain. Germline V gene data show CDR1 as KGHSH and CDR2 as LQKENI. The CDR3 totals 16 residues. Trimming left V 2 bases short and J 0 bases short, with 12 bases between. The CDR3 nucleotides read TGTGCCAGCTCACCAGCTACCGTGACTAGCACAGATACGCAGTATTTT. Protein sequence: CASSPATVTSTDTQYF.

The chain couples TRBV7-2 to TRBJ2-7; 7 bases line up with TRBD2. CDR1 SGHTA and CDR2 FQGNSA come from the germline V gene. Trimming removed 6 bases from V and 7 bases from J; junction bases left unmatched: 12. The CDR3 sequence is 14 residues long. CDR3 in amino acids: CASSLSGATGEQYF. CDR3 nucleotides: TGTGCCAGCAGTCTCAGCGGGGCCACGGGGGAGCAGTACTTC.

The chain carries TRBV19 and TRBJ2-2; 8 bases are a match to TRBD2. The V and J ends lost 7 bases and 4 bases, in that order; junction bases with no gene match: 8. Per germline, CDR1 LNHDA and CDR2 SQIVND (reference sequence). This CDR3 contains 15 residues. In DNA form, the CDR3 reads TGTGCCAGTACCGACGGGGGGGCTGGCACCGGGGAGCTGTTTTTT. Translating it yields CASTDGGAGTGELFF.

V usage is TRBV10-3 and J usage is TRBJ1-5; D is unclear. V was cut by 5 bases and J by 0 bases, with 5 bases left in between. This CDR3 comprises 13 residues. Per germline, CDR1 ENHRY and CDR2 SYGVKD. CDR3 residues: CAISTSSNQPQHF. CDR3 coding DNA: TGTGCCATCAGTACCAGTAGCAATCAGCCCCAGCATTTT.

The chain couples TRBV19 to TRBJ1-1, with D perhaps TRBD1 (6 bases). Trimming took 2 bases from V and 0 from J, leaving 10 bases between them. There are 15 residues in the CDR3. The germline V gene has CDR1 LNHDA and CDR2 SQIVND (reference sequence). CDR3 nucleotide sequence: TGTGCCAGTAGTATACAGGACAGACTGAACACTGAAGCTTTCTTT. It yields the protein CASSIQDRLNTEAFF.

The chain employs TRBV19 and TRBJ2-1; D remains unclear. The ends were cut back, 7 bases at V and 1 base at J, with 11 bases in the middle. The CDR3 has 14 residues. Germline CDR1 is LNHDA and CDR2 is SQIVND (reference sequence). CDR3 DNA: TGTGCCAGTAACGTGGCTAGTTCCTACAATGAGCAGTTCTTC. Translation gives CASNVASSYNEQFF.

This clone has more than one count but fewer than ten. This chain links TRBV5-4 with TRBJ2-1; TRBD2 is a possible D gene (7 bases). The germline V gene has CDR1 SGHNT and CDR2 YYREEE (reference sequence). V was shortened by 1 base and J by 4 bases, with 12 bases between the two germline ends. This CDR3 contains 15 residues. This chain's CDR3 is CASSLYGGPYNEQFF. The CDR3 DNA reads as TGTGCCAGCAGCTTGTACGGGGGGCCGTACAATGAGCAGTTCTTC. The entire variable domain, with the rest obtained from reference TRBV5-4 and TRBJ2-1, is as follows: ETGVTQSPTHLIKTRGQQVTLRCSSQSGHNTVSWYQQALGQGPQFIFQYYREEENGRGNFPPRFSGLQFPNYSSELNVNALELDDSALYLCASSLYGGPYNEQFFGPGTRLTVL.

The CDR3 loop reads CASSIAGTDTQYF. Here the CDR3 DNA reads TGTGCCAGTAGTATAGCGGGAACAGATACGCAGTATTTT. The gene calls are TRBV19 and TRBJ2-3; D is possibly TRBD2 (5 bases). Trimming pared 1 base from V and 3 bases from J, leaving 5 bases between. The CDR3 length is 13 residues. The germline V gene encodes CDR1 LNHDA and CDR2 SQIVND (reference sequence).

J is TRBJ2-5 and V is TRBV11-2; TRBD2 agrees at 10 bases. The CDR3 spans 16 residues. V lost 2 bases to trimming and J lost 2 bases; unmatched junction nucleotides: 5. Germline values: CDR1 SGHAT, CDR2 FQNNGV. The CDR3 bases are TGTGCCAGCAGCTTATGGCTAGCGGGGGTGCAAGAGACCCAGTACTTC. Its protein product is CASSLWLAGVQETQYF.

The CDR3 reads CASSVGGQGLKSSTEAFF. CDR3 sequence (DNA): TGTGCCAGCAGCGTAGGGGGACAGGGGCTAAAGTCTTCCACTGAAGCTTTCTTT. The chain is built from TRBV9 and TRBJ1-1; 10 bases align to TRBD1. The CDR3 is 18 residues long. V was clipped by 0 bases and J by 4 bases; unmatched bases: 12. Germline V lookup: CDR1 SGDLS, CDR2 YYNGEE.

The chain is built from TRBV11-2 and TRBJ2-1; TRBD2 aligns across 9 bases. Germline V gene lookup returns CDR1 SGHAT and CDR2 FQNNGV. The CDR3 sequence is 14 residues long. J gave up 6 bases and V 5 bases, and 5 bases lay outside the gene matches. The CDR3 DNA is TGTGCCAGCAGCACCATAGCGGGGGTCAATGAGCAGTTCTTC. It translates to CASSTIAGVNEQFF. The variable domain in full, with the rest retrieved from reference TRBV11-2 and TRBJ2-1, is EAGVAQSPRYKIIEKRQSVAFWCNPISGHATLYWYQQILGQGPKLLIQFQNNGVVDDSQLPKDRFSAERLKGVDSTLKIQPAKLEDSAVYLCASSTIAGVNEQFFGPGTRLTVL.

The chain carries TRBV6-8 and TRBJ2-7; D is unresolved. Trimming left V 0 bases short and J 2 bases short, with 8 bases between. Germline V lookup: CDR1 MNHGY, CDR2 SAAAGT. CDR3 length: 14 residues. The CDR3 nucleotides are TGTGCCAGCAGTTACTCCGAGTACCCCTACGAGCAGTACTTC. As protein: CASSYSEYPYEQYF.

V and J are TRBV2 and TRBJ1-5, with D possibly TRBD1 on 5 matching bases. The CDR3 consists of 14 residues. Between the trimmed V and J ends, which lost 3 bases and 7 bases, there was a span of 13 bases. Germline V lookup: CDR1 SNHLY, CDR2 FYNNEI. The CDR3 DNA is TGTGCCAGCAGTGACAGGGAGGGCCTGCAGCCCCAGCATTTT. It encodes CASSDREGLQPQHF.

The chain has TRBV5-1 and TRBJ2-2, with D perhaps matching TRBD2 (7 bases). V lost 1 base and J lost 7, with 11 bases in between. Germline CDR1 is SGHRS and CDR2 is YFSETQ. The CDR3 spans 14 residues. Written as DNA, the CDR3 is TGCGCCAGCAGCTTGTCGGGGGGCGTCGGGGAGCTGTTTTTT. It is translated as CASSLSGGVGELFF.